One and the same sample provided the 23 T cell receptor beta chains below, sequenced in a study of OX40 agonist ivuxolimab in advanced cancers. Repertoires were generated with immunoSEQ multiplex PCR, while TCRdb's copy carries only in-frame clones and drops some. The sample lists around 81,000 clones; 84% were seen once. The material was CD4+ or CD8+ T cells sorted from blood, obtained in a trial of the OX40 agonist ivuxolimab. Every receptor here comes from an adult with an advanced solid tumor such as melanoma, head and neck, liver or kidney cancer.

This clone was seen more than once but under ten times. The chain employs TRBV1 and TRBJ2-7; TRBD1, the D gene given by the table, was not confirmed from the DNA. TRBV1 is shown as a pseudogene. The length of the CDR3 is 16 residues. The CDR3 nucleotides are TGCACCAGCAGCCAGGACGGGACATGGGATTCCTACGAGCAGTACTTC. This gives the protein CTSSQDGTWDSYEQYF.

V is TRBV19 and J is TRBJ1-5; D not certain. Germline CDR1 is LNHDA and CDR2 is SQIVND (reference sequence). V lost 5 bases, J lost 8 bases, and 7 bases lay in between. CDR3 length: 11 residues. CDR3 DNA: TGTGCCAGTAGTCCCCGAAAGCCCCAGCATTTT. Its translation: CASSPRKPQHF.

CDR3 loop: CASRGQGPYEQYF. For the CDR3, the DNA is TGTGCCAGCAGAGGACAGGGGCCCTACGAGCAGTACTTC. The chain combines TRBV6-1 with TRBJ2-7, with 9 nucleotides matching TRBD1. The CDR3 covers 13 residues. V shed 6 bases and J 2 bases; nucleotides not matched to a gene: 2. The germline V gene has CDR1 MNHNS and CDR2 SASEGT.

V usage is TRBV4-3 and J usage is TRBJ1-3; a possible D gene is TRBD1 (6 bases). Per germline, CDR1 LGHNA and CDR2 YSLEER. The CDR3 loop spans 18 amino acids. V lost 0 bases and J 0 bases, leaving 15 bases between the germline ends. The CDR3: CASSQDRAGHTSGNTIYF. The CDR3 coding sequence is TGCGCCAGCAGCCAAGATCGGGCGGGACACACCTCTGGAAACACCATATATTTT.

The CDR3 here is CASSQDLTGGELFF. The DNA of the CDR3 is TGTGCCAGCAGCCAAGACTTGACGGGCGGGGAGCTGTTTTTT. V gene TRBV6-4 combines with J gene TRBJ2-2; no definite D call. V was trimmed by 6 bases and J by 7 bases, leaving 15 bases between them. Per germline, CDR1 MRHNA and CDR2 SNTAGT. This CDR3 has 14 amino acids.

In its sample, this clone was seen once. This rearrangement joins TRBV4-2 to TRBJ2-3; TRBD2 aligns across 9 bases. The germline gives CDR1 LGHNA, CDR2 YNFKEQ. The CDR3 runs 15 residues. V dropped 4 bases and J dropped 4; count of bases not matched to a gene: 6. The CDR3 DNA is TGTGCCAGCAGCCCCGCGGGAGGGATAGCAGATACGCAGTATTTT. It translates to CASSPAGGIADTQYF.

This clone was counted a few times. CDR3 in amino acids: CASSPQVADEQFF. The CDR3 DNA is TGTGCCAGCAGCCCCCAGGTGGCGGATGAGCAGTTCTTC. The chain joins TRBV9 to TRBJ2-1, with D hard to call. V was pared by 4 bases and J by 8 bases, with 13 bases between. CDR3 length equals 13 residues. The germline V gene has CDR1 SGDLS and CDR2 YYNGEE.

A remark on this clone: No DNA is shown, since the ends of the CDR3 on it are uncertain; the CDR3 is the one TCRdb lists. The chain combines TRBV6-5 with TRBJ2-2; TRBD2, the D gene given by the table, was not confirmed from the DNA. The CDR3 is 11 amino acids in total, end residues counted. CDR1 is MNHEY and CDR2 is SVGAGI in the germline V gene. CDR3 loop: CASSSSGKLFF.

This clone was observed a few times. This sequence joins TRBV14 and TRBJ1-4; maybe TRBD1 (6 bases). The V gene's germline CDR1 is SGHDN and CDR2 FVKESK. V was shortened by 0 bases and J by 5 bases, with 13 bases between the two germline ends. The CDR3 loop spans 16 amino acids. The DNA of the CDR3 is TGTGCCAGCAGCCAAGAAACAGGGTTTATGAATGAAAAACTGTTTTTT. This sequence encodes CASSQETGFMNEKLFF. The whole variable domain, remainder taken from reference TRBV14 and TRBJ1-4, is EAGVTQFPSHSVIEKGQTVTLRCDPISGHDNLYWYRRVMGKEIKFLLHFVKESKQDESGMPNNRFLAERTGGTYSTLKVQPAELEDSGVYFCASSQETGFMNEKLFFGSGTQLSVL.

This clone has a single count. CDR3 sequence: CASSLEIRVGNTEAFF. The CDR3 nucleotides read TGTGCCAGCAGCTTAGAGATCAGGGTAGGAAACACTGAAGCTTTCTTT. The rearrangement links TRBV7-2 to TRBJ1-1, with D perhaps TRBD1 (5 bases). Trimming removed 1 base from V and 2 bases from J, with 14 bases in between. This CDR3 is 16 amino acids long. Per the germline V gene, CDR1 is SGHTA and CDR2 is FQGNSA.

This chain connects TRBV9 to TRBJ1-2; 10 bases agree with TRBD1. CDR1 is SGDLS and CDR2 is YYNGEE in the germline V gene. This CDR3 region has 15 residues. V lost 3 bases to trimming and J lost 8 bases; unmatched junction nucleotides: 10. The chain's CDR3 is CASSAYGDRGVGYTF. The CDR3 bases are TGTGCCAGCAGCGCCTACGGGGACAGGGGAGTGGGCTACACCTTC.

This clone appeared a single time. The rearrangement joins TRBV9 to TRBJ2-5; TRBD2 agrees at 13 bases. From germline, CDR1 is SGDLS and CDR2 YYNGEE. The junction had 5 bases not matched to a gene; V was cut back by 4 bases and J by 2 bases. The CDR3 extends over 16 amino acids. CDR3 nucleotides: TGTGCCAGCAGCCCCGGGGGACTAGCGGGGCAAGAGACCCAGTACTTC. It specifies CASSPGGLAGQETQYF. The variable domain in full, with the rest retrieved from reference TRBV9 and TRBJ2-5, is DSGVTQTPKHLITATGQRVTLRCSPRSGDLSVYWYQQSLDQGLQFLIQYYNGEERAKGNILERFSAQQFPDLHSELNLSSLELGDSALYFCASSPGGLAGQETQYFGPGTRLLVL.

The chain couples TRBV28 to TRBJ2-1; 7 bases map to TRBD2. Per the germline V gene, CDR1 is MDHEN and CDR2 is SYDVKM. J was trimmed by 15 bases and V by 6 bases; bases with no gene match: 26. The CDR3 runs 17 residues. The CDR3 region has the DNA TGTGCCAGCAGAAGAGCCTCTTCCGGGACTACTCACGGTTGGTGGTTCTTC. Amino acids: CASRRASSGTTHGWWFF.

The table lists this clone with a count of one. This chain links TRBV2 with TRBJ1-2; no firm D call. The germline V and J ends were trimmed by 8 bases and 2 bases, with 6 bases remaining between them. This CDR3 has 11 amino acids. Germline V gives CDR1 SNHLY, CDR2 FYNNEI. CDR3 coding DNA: TGTGCCAGCTCGGACAACTATGGCTACACCTTC. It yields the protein CASSDNYGYTF.

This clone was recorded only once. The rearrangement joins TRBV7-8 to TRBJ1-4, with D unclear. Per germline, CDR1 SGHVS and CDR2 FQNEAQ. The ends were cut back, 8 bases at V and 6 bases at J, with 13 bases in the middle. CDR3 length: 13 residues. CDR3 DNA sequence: TGTGCCAGCGTAAGGGCTGGGGATGAAAAACTGTTTTTT. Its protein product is CASVRAGDEKLFF.

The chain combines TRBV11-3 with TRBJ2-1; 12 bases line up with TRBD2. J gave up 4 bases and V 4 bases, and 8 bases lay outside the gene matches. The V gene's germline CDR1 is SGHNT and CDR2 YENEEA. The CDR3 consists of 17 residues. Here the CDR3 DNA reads TGTGCCAGCAGCTCTAGCGGGGGGGCCTCAGGTTACAATGAGCAGTTCTTC. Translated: CASSSSGGASGYNEQFF.

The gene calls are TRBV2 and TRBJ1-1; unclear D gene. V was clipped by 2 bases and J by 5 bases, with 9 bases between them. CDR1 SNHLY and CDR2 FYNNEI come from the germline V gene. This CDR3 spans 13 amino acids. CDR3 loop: CASSELELTEAFF. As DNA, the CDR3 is TGTGCCAGCAGTGAATTGGAGCTTACTGAAGCTTTCTTT.

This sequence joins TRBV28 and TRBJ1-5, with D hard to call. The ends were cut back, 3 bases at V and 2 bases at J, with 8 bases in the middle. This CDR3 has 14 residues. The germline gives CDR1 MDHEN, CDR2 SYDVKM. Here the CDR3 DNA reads TGTGCCAGCAGTTTTAACGATCGCAATCAGCCCCAGCATTTT. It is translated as CASSFNDRNQPQHF.

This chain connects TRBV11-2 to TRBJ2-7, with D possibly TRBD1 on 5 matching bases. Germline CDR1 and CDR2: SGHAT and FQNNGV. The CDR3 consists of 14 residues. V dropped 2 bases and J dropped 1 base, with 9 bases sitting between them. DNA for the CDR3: TGTGCCAGCAGCTTACAGGGCCTATCCTACGAGCAGTACTTC. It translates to CASSLQGLSYEQYF.

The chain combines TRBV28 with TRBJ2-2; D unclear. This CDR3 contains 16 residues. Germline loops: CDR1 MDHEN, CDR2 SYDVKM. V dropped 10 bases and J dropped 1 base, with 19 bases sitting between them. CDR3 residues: CATTNPDWLNTGELFF. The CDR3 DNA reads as TGTGCCACCACCAATCCCGACTGGCTGAACACCGGGGAGCTGTTTTTT.

The CDR3 DNA follows: TGTGCCAGCAGCTTAGTCGGGCACGGGACCGGGGAGCTGTTTTTT. Its protein product is CASSLVGHGTGELFF. The chain uses TRBV7-9 and TRBJ2-2, with D unclear. Germline CDR1 is SEHNR and CDR2 is FQNEAQ (reference sequence). Between the trimmed V and J ends, which lost 1 base and 5 bases, there was a span of 11 bases. This CDR3 has 15 residues.

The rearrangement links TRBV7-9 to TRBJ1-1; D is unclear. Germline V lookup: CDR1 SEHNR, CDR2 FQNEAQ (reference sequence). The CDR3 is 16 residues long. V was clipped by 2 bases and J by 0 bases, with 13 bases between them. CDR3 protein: CASSLKPSRVNTEAFF. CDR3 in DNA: TGTGCCAGCAGCTTAAAACCGTCTAGGGTGAACACTGAAGCTTTCTTT.

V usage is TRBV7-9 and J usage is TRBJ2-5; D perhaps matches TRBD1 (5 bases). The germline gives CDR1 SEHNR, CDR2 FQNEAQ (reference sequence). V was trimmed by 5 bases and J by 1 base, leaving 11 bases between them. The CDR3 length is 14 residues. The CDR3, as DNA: TGTGCCAGCAGCCCAGGGTCCCTCCAAGAGACCCAGTACTTC. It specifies CASSPGSLQETQYF.